This TCR beta chain is from a study of naive and memory T cell subsets. The V gene's germline CDR1 is MDHEN and CDR2 SYDVKM. The CDR3 consists of 21 residues. J gave up 3 bases and V 1 base, and 13 bases lay outside the gene matches. There are a few counts of this clonotype. The beta constant-region primer was an equimolar mix of two oligonucleotides covering TRBC1 and TRBC2. Nested alpha and beta constant-region primers with the SP2 primer drove four PCR rounds on ligated cDNA. TCRdb re-derived calls from the UMI-ligation and nested PCR reads in MiXCR, one entry per CDR3 protein. The sample consists of 95,000 to 150,000 distinct CDR3 sequences, 30% to 45% of them appearing once.

J is TRBJ2-1 and V is TRBV28, with TRBD2 matching 15 bases. This receptor was obtained from a human donor in good health. The sample consisted of central memory CD4+ T cells from blood. CDR3 sequence: CASSLYGLAGGPGYDYNEQFF. The CDR3 DNA reads as TGTGCCAGCAGTTTATATGGACTAGCGGGAGGGCCTGGATATGACTACAATGAGCAGTTCTTC.